These 27 T cell receptor beta chains were all obtained from the same sample, sequenced in a study of sequential checkpoint blockade in melanoma. Method: immunoSEQ multiplex PCR; TCRdb's copy keeps in-frame clones and lacks some. The data show 3,000 to 3,500 clones, around 18% seen once. Treatment specified: randomized to nivolumab then ipilimumab (arm A) or the reverse (arm B). The sequenced sample was tumor tissue (inferred from file names), obtained from a patient given nivolumab and ipilimumab in sequence. The source is a human donor with melanoma.

V is TRBV18 and J is TRBJ1-2; 10 bases map to TRBD1. The CDR3 length is 14 residues. With V trimmed by 6 bases and J by 4 bases, 5 bases remained unmatched. Germline V lookup: CDR1 KGHSH, CDR2 LQKENI. CDR3 DNA sequence: TGTGCCAGCTCCCTGGACAGGGGGGCCTATGGCTACACCTTC. Protein sequence: CASSLDRGAYGYTF.

This clone was seen only a few times. The chain links TRBV9 to TRBJ1-2; TRBD1 matches 8 bases. The length of the CDR3 is 14 residues. Per the germline V gene, CDR1 is SGDLS and CDR2 is YYNGEE. With 5 bases clipped from V and 5 bases from J, the junction kept 8 bases outside the gene matches. The CDR3 region is CASSGTGGGYGYTF. CDR3 DNA sequence: TGTGCCAGCAGTGGGACAGGCGGGGGGTATGGCTACACCTTC.

This clone was detected ten times or more. The chain is built from TRBV11-3 and TRBJ2-7; D unclear. The CDR3 totals 15 residues. V was cut by 5 bases and J by 3 bases, with 17 bases left in between. Germline CDR1 SGHNT, CDR2 YENEEA. For the CDR3, the DNA is TGTGCCAGCAGCAGAGCCCAGGACGCCTACTACGAGCAGTACGTC. It is translated as CASSRAQDAYYEQYV.

Many counts were recorded for this clone. The genes are TRBV11-3 and TRBJ2-1; possible D gene TRBD1, 6 bases. In germline, CDR1 is SGHNT, CDR2 YENEEA. There are 16 residues in the CDR3. The V end lost 2 bases, the J end lost 5 bases, and 16 bases lay between the germline ends. The CDR3 loop is CASSLISQGNNNEQFF. In nucleotides, the CDR3 is TGTGCCAGCAGCTTAATTTCGCAGGGGAATAACAATGAGCAGTTCTTC.

For this clone: The same CDR3 is also encoded by other DNA sequences in this sample. This chain uses TRBV23-1 with TRBJ1-1; D ambiguous. TRBV23-1 is an open reading frame, and its role is uncertain. Trimming removed 6 bases from V and 4 bases from J, with 12 bases in between. The CDR3 has 13 residues. The CDR3 is CASSLDVFTEAFF. The CDR3 region has the DNA TGCGCCAGCAGCTTGGATGTCTTCACTGAAGCTTTCTTT.

This CDR3 reads CASSLERVSSSQYF. The CDR3 DNA reads TGCGCCAGCAGCTTGGAACGGGTCAGCAGTTCCCAGTACTTC. The rearrangement links TRBV5-1 to TRBJ2-5; no definite D call. Germline CDR1 is SGHRS and CDR2 is YFSETQ. The CDR3 contains 14 residues. Between the trimmed V and J ends, which lost 0 bases and 9 bases, there was a span of 15 bases.

The chain uses TRBV5-1 and TRBJ2-1; D is perhaps TRBD2 (5 bases). Germline V gene data show CDR1 as SGHRS and CDR2 as YFSETQ. The CDR3 loop spans 17 amino acids. Trimming took off 0 bases at V and 0 bases at J, with 13 bases between the two ends. The CDR3 region is CASSLADTGSSYNEQFF. CDR3 bases: TGCGCCAGCAGCTTGGCCGATACGGGGAGCTCCTACAATGAGCAGTTCTTC.

Ten or more counts support this clone. The chain's CDR3 is CASSQALAGGAEQFF. The CDR3 bases are TGTGCCAGCAGCCAAGCTCTAGCGGGGGGGGCAGAGCAGTTCTTC. This sequence joins TRBV11-3 and TRBJ2-1; 12 bases are a match to TRBD2. The CDR3 has 15 amino acids. Trimming took 5 bases from V and 10 from J; bases not matched to a gene: 9. Germline lookup yields CDR1 SGHNT and CDR2 YENEEA.

The chain has TRBV18 and TRBJ2-2, with D possibly being TRBD1 (6 bases). Deletions cut 2 bases from V and 3 bases from J, with 10 bases between. The length of the CDR3 is 15 residues. Per germline, CDR1 KGHSH and CDR2 LQKENI. This CDR3 is CASSPYAGDTGELFF. The CDR3 nucleotides read TGTGCCAGCTCACCATATGCAGGGGACACCGGGGAGCTGTTTTTT.

The V and J genes are TRBV6-8 and TRBJ1-1; D not certain. CDR3 length: 16 residues. Germline CDR1 reads MNHGY; CDR2 reads SAAAGT. V shed 4 bases and J shed 0 bases, with 15 bases lying between them. DNA for the CDR3: TGTGCCAGCAGTTGGGGTTCCAGCCTTATGAACACTGAAGCTTTCTTT. The encoded protein is CASSWGSSLMNTEAFF.

CDR3 DNA: TGTGCCAGCTCGCAGGACAGGGGGCTTTTAAATGAGCAGTTCTTC. This encodes CASSQDRGLLNEQFF. This rearrangement joins TRBV18 to TRBJ2-1; 11 nucleotides line up with TRBD1. Trimming at V came to 6 bases and at J to 7 bases, leaving 8 bases not matched to a gene. This CDR3 has 15 amino acids. Germline CDR1 and CDR2: KGHSH and LQKENI. Supplemented by reference TRBV18 and TRBJ2-1, the full variable domain reads NAGVMQNPRHLVRRRGQEARLRCSPMKGHSHVYWYRQLPEEGLKFMVYLQKENIIDESGMPKERFSAEFPKEGPSILRIQQVVRGDSAAYFCASSQDRGLLNEQFFGPGTRLTVL.

The chain combines TRBV6-8 with TRBJ1-5, with D hard to call. V lost 5 bases and J lost 1, with 9 bases in between. Germline V gene lookup returns CDR1 MNHGY and CDR2 SAAAGT. This CDR3 is built from 14 residues. CDR3 coding DNA: TGTGCCAGCAGTGATAGTCTCAGCAATCAGCCCCAGCATTTT. It codes for CASSDSLSNQPQHF.

The chain is built from TRBV19 and TRBJ2-7; D might be TRBD1 or TRBD2, each matching 6 bases. CDR1 LNHDA and CDR2 SQIVND come from the germline V gene (reference sequence). The length of the CDR3 is 15 residues. V was trimmed by 7 bases and J by 0 bases, leaving 16 bases between them. The CDR3 sequence: CASTPAGTPSYEQYF. The CDR3 bases are TGTGCCAGTACCCCCGCGGGGACACCCTCCTACGAGCAGTACTTC.

The V and J genes are TRBV19 and TRBJ1-1; D possibly corresponds to TRBD1 (5 bases). Trimming pared 7 bases from V and 7 bases from J, leaving 16 bases between. This CDR3 spans 13 amino acids. Per germline, CDR1 LNHDA and CDR2 SQIVND (reference sequence). Here the CDR3 reads CASNQGWDGEAFF. CDR3 nucleotides: TGTGCCAGTAACCAAGGCTGGGACGGTGAAGCTTTCTTT.

This clone occurred many times. This chain joins TRBV11-3 and TRBJ2-5; 7 nucleotides agree with TRBD1. The CDR3 extends over 14 amino acids. V lost 5 bases and J lost 5; bases outside the gene matches: 8. Germline V lookup: CDR1 SGHNT, CDR2 YENEEA. The CDR3 sequence: CASSPGTAGETQYF. Here the CDR3 DNA reads TGTGCCAGCAGCCCAGGGACAGCAGGGGAGACCCAGTACTTC. The full variable domain, completed using reference TRBV11-3 and TRBJ2-5, is EAGVVQSPRYKIIEKKQPVAFWCNPISGHNTLYWYLQNLGQGPELLIRYENEEAVDDSQLPKDRFSAERLKGVDSTLKIQPAELGDSAVYLCASSPGTAGETQYFGPGTRLLVL.

The chain has TRBV19 and TRBJ1-5; 7 nucleotides match TRBD1. Germline values: CDR1 LNHDA, CDR2 SQIVND (reference sequence). After removal of 6 bases from V and 7 bases from J, the junction contained 9 bases not matched to a gene. The CDR3 runs 14 residues. The chain's CDR3 is CASRDRVAGQPQHF. CDR3 DNA: TGTGCCAGTAGAGACAGGGTAGCAGGGCAGCCCCAGCATTTT.

This clone rates as medium-sized. J is TRBJ2-3 and V is TRBV6-8, with 10 bases lining up with TRBD1. V gave up 10 bases and J gave up 5 bases; unmatched junction bases: 9. The CDR3 contains 14 residues. Germline CDR1 reads MNHGY; CDR2 reads SAAAGT. CDR3 region: CAISGTGVGDTQYF. CDR3 nucleotides: TGTGCCATCAGCGGGACAGGGGTCGGAGATACGCAGTATTTT.

The rearrangement uses TRBV29-1 and TRBJ2-1; D remains ambiguous. The CDR3 contains 16 residues. Trimming shortened V by 2 bases and J by 8 bases, and 22 bases separated the two germline ends. CDR1 and CDR2 (germline): SQVTM, ANQGSEA. The CDR3 loop is CSVETAAHIMRDEQFF. The CDR3 DNA reads TGCAGCGTTGAAACGGCGGCACATATCATGCGCGATGAGCAGTTCTTC.

This clone was seen at least ten times. The chain combines TRBV11-3 with TRBJ1-1, with TRBD1 matching over 10 bases. After removal of 0 bases from V and 3 bases from J, the junction contained 4 bases not matched to a gene. Germline CDR1 SGHNT, CDR2 YENEEA. The CDR3 has 16 residues. The CDR3 is CASSLEGQGWDTEAFF. Here the CDR3 DNA reads TGTGCCAGCAGCTTAGAGGGACAGGGGTGGGACACTGAAGCTTTCTTT.

This clone occurred many times. For the CDR3, the DNA is TGTGCCAGCAGCCTGACGTCTGAGATAAGAAGGTATGGCTACACCTTC. It is translated as CASSLTSEIRRYGYTF. This chain joins TRBV11-3 and TRBJ1-2; D not certain. The CDR3 spans 16 residues. The V end lost 5 bases, the J end lost 5 bases, and 21 bases lay between the germline ends. The V gene's germline CDR1 is SGHNT and CDR2 YENEEA.

This clone has just a few counts. The chain couples TRBV6-8 to TRBJ1-1; D unresolved. The germline V gene encodes CDR1 MNHGY and CDR2 SAAAGT. This CDR3 contains 16 residues. Trimming took 5 bases from V and 5 from J, leaving 21 bases between them. CDR3 loop: CASSDLRTGWRTEAFF. The CDR3 DNA reads as TGTGCCAGCAGTGACCTCCGGACGGGTTGGAGGACTGAAGCTTTCTTT.

The sample holds a few counts of this clone. The V call is TRBV28, the J call TRBJ2-7; tentative D call: TRBD2 (6 bases). This CDR3 contains 15 residues. Trimming took off 5 bases at V and 4 bases at J, with 18 bases between the two ends. The germline V gene has CDR1 MDHEN and CDR2 SYDVKM. This CDR3 is CASSLRRTGLYEQYF. CDR3 coding DNA: TGTGCCAGCAGTCTGAGACGGACGGGACTTTACGAGCAGTACTTC. Complete variable domain (other parts from reference TRBV28 and TRBJ2-7): DVKVTQSSRYLVKRTGEKVFLECVQDMDHENMFWYRQDPGLGLRLIYFSYDVKMKEKGDIPEGYSVSREKKERFSLILESASTNQTSMYLCASSLRRTGLYEQYFGPGTRLTVT.

V usage is TRBV6-1 and J usage is TRBJ1-4; D call uncertain. Germline V gene data show CDR1 as MNHNS and CDR2 as SASEGT. The V end lost 1 base, the J end lost 7 bases, and 13 bases lay between the germline ends. The length of the CDR3 is 15 residues. The CDR3 spells CASSEGTSRGEKLFF. In nucleotides, the CDR3 is TGTGCCAGCAGTGAAGGGACTTCCCGGGGTGAAAAACTGTTTTTT.

The table lists this clone with a few counts. The chain recombines TRBV29-1 with TRBJ1-1; 7 bases map to TRBD1. CDR3 length: 13 residues. V was clipped by 6 bases and J by 5 bases; unmatched bases: 9. Per the germline V gene, CDR1 is SQVTM and CDR2 is ANQGSEA. CDR3 nucleotide sequence: TGCAGCGTCACGGGGGGACAGAAAACTGAAGCTTTCTTT. Amino acids: CSVTGGQKTEAFF.

This clone is judged medium-sized. CDR3 amino acids: CASSRAPGWPQHF. The CDR3 bases are TGTGCCAGCAGCCGGGCCCCAGGGTGGCCCCAGCATTTT. J is TRBJ1-5 and V is TRBV6-8, with D possibly TRBD1 on 5 matching bases. Germline-derived CDR1 and CDR2 are MNHGY and SAAAGT. The CDR3 is 13 residues long. V lost 6 bases and J lost 9, with 15 bases in between.

This clone came up a few times. This rearrangement joins TRBV23-1 to TRBJ1-1; a possible D gene is TRBD1 (6 bases). TRBV23-1 is marked as an open reading frame, function uncertain. The CDR3 length is 14 residues. The V gene lost 5 bases and the J gene lost 3 bases, with 13 bases spanning the gap. CDR3 coding DNA: TGCGCCAGCAGTGGGGACACTGCTTACACTGAAGCTTTCTTT. Translation: CASSGDTAYTEAFF.

There are many counts of this clone. The chain combines TRBV11-3 with TRBJ1-1, with a possible D match to TRBD1 (6 bases). CDR3 length: 16 residues. With 5 bases removed from V and 0 bases from J, the gap between germline ends came to 16 bases. The germline gives CDR1 SGHNT, CDR2 YENEEA. The CDR3 is CASSPMGASLNTEAFF. The DNA of the CDR3 is TGTGCCAGCAGCCCGATGGGGGCGAGCTTGAACACTGAAGCTTTCTTT.